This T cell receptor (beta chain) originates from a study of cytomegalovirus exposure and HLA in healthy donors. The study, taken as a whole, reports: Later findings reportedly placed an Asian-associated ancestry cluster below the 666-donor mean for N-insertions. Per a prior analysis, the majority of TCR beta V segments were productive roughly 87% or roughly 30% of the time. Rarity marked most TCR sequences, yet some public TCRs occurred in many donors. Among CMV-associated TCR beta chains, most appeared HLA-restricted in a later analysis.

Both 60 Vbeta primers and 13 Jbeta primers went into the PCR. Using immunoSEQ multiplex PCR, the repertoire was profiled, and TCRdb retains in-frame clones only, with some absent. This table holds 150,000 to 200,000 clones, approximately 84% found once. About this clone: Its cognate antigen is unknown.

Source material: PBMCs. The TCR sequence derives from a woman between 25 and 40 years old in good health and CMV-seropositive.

For the CDR3, the DNA is TGCGCCAGCGCCTCGGAGGTTCACGAAAAACTGTTTTTT. It codes for CASASEVHEKLFF. The chain joins TRBV5-1 to TRBJ1-4; no clear D. V was trimmed by 7 bases and J by 8 bases, leaving 15 bases between them. The CDR3 has 13 residues. Germline V gives CDR1 SGHRS, CDR2 YFSETQ.